The 14 T cell receptor beta chains below come from one sample, sequenced in a study of T-cell memory formation after mild COVID-19. TCRdb re-called the 5' RACE reads through MiXCR, storing one row per CDR3 protein. The sample includes about 320,000 distinct CDR3 sequences, roughly an eighth of them seen just once. The specimen sequenced was PBMCs or a T cell subset sorted from them (not recorded which). All receptors derive from a man younger than 35 who had mild COVID-19 (a few samples of this study predate the infection). Cell type and time point are not known.

The chain couples TRBV7-8 to TRBJ1-1, with 9 bases lining up with TRBD1. The CDR3 is made up of 14 amino acids. J was trimmed by 7 bases and V by 4 bases; bases with no gene match: 7. CDR1 is SGHVS, CDR2 FQNEAQ, per germline. The CDR3 nucleotides are TGTGCCAGCAGCTGGGACAGGGTGGTTGGTGAAGCTTTCTTT. It is translated as CASSWDRVVGEAFF.

This chain uses TRBV6-5 with TRBJ2-2; D gene ambiguous. The V gene lost 3 bases and the J gene lost 6 bases, with 11 bases spanning the gap. CDR3 length: 14 residues. The V gene's germline CDR1 is MNHEY and CDR2 SVGAGI. In DNA form, the CDR3 reads TGTGCCAGCAGTTATGCCGGGTTTTCCGGGGAGCTGTTTTTT. Translation: CASSYAGFSGELFF.

This clonotype was seen a handful of times. V gene TRBV20-1 combines with J gene TRBJ2-4; D not resolved. The CDR3 runs 13 residues. Trimming stripped 6 bases from V and 6 bases from J, with 15 bases between. From germline, CDR1 is DFQATT and CDR2 SNEGSKA (reference sequence). CDR3 bases: TGCAGTGCCATTGACACGGTGGGAAACATTCAGTACTTC. This translates into CSAIDTVGNIQYF.

The CDR3 loop is CAISESIPGQGYSTLHF. The DNA of the CDR3 is TGTGCCATCAGTGAGTCAATTCCGGGACAGGGGTATTCGACCCTCCACTTT. The chain uses TRBV10-3 and TRBJ1-6, with TRBD1 matching over 10 bases. Germline assignment: CDR1 ENHRY and CDR2 SYGVKD. The CDR3 loop spans 17 amino acids. The ends lost 0 bases at V and 14 bases at J; junction bases unmatched: 13.

This rearrangement joins TRBV7-3 to TRBJ2-5; D gene unclear. This CDR3 spans 15 amino acids. Per germline, CDR1 SGHTA and CDR2 FQGTGA. Between the trimmed V and J ends, which lost 3 bases and 2 bases, there was a span of 13 bases. The CDR3 region is CASSFGSAAQETQYF. In nucleotides, the CDR3 is TGTGCCAGCAGCTTCGGTTCGGCGGCTCAAGAGACCCAGTACTTC. Full variable domain (missing parts from reference TRBV7-3 and TRBJ2-5): GAGVSQTPSNKVTEKGKYVELRCDPISGHTALYWYRQSLGQGPEFLIYFQGTGAADDSGLPNDRFFAVRPEGSVSTLKIQRTERGDSAVYLCASSFGSAAQETQYFGPGTRLLVL.

This clonotype appeared many times. The gene calls are TRBV5-1 and TRBJ1-2; no clear D. Looked up from germline, CDR1 is SGHRS and CDR2 is YFSETQ. This CDR3 is 12 amino acids long. V gave up 4 bases and J gave up 7 bases, with 11 bases separating them. Here the CDR3 reads CASSGVPGGYTF. CDR3 coding DNA: TGCGCCAGCAGCGGCGTCCCGGGTGGCTACACCTTC.

This chain connects TRBV30 to TRBJ1-5, with D perhaps matching TRBD1 (6 bases). In germline, CDR1 is GTSNPN, CDR2 SVGIG (reference sequence). This CDR3 is built from 13 residues. V gave up 3 bases and J gave up 3 bases, with 9 bases separating them. The CDR3 spells CAWSDRFNQPQHF. Written as DNA, the CDR3 is TGTGCCTGGAGCGACAGGTTCAATCAGCCCCAGCATTTT.

The V and J genes are TRBV28 and TRBJ1-6; tentative D call: TRBD1 (5 bases). This CDR3 contains 16 residues. Germline values: CDR1 MDHEN, CDR2 SYDVKM. V was shortened by 3 bases and J by 11 bases, with 20 bases between the two germline ends. The CDR3 loop reads CASSFGTSILSPPLHF. CDR3 coding DNA: TGTGCCAGCAGTTTCGGGACGTCGATTCTTTCTCCACCCCTCCACTTT.

This clonotype appeared a few times. The chain combines TRBV7-9 with TRBJ2-3; D is unresolved. V lost 7 bases, J lost 1 base, and 12 bases lay in between. This CDR3 region has 14 residues. Germline values: CDR1 SEHNR, CDR2 FQNEAQ (reference sequence). The CDR3 here is CASTPTGGTDTQYF. CDR3 nucleotides: TGTGCCAGCACCCCGACTGGGGGCACAGATACGCAGTATTTT.

This clonotype was counted at least ten times. The chain has TRBV5-6 and TRBJ2-5; TRBD1 is a possible D gene (5 bases). V was cut by 5 bases and J by 5 bases, with 13 bases left in between. Germline-derived CDR1 and CDR2 are SGHDT and YYEEEE. The CDR3 sequence is 13 residues long. Here the CDR3 DNA reads TGTGCCAGCAGGCTTCTGCAGGGTGAGACCCAGTACTTC. As protein: CASRLLQGETQYF.

A few counts support this clonotype. This chain links TRBV29-1 with TRBJ2-5; D unresolved. The CDR3 is 13 amino acids. Trimming left V 4 bases short and J 1 base short, with 10 bases between. Per the germline V gene, CDR1 is SQVTM and CDR2 is ANQGSEA. The CDR3 reads CSVGGSLQETQYF. CDR3 nucleotides: TGCAGCGTTGGAGGCAGCCTCCAAGAGACCCAGTACTTC.

This clonotype has just a few counts. This chain connects TRBV7-3 to TRBJ1-6, with 7 nucleotides matching TRBD1. The germline CDR1 and CDR2 sequences are SGHTA and FQGTGA. CDR3 length: 14 amino acids. After removal of 6 bases from V and 7 bases from J, the junction contained 6 bases not matched to a gene. CDR3 DNA sequence: TGTGCCAGCAGTGCCGGGACAGCAAATTCACCCCTCCACTTT. This sequence encodes CASSAGTANSPLHF.

CDR3 in amino acids: CSAVGNQETQYF. The DNA for the CDR3 is TGCAGTGCCGTGGGGAACCAAGAGACCCAGTACTTC. This chain joins TRBV20-1 and TRBJ2-5; D not certain. Trimming shortened V by 6 bases and J by 0 bases, and 8 bases separated the two germline ends. Germline assignment: CDR1 DFQATT and CDR2 SNEGSKA (reference sequence). The CDR3 is made up of 12 amino acids.

The chain recombines TRBV19 with TRBJ1-5, with a tentative D call TRBD1 (6 bases). Between the trimmed V and J ends, which lost 1 base and 2 bases, there was a span of 15 bases. The CDR3 loop spans 17 amino acids. CDR1 is LNHDA, CDR2 SQIVND, per germline (reference sequence). CDR3 DNA sequence: TGTGCCAGTAGTATAGCCCCACAGGGTTCGGGCAATCAGCCCCAGCATTTT. This gives the protein CASSIAPQGSGNQPQHF.